The source of this T cell receptor beta chain is a study of blood T cells in healthy people across ages. Overall study results and limits: Estimates of diversity drawn from one million T cells were considered underestimates. Compared with aged donors, long-lived donors showed fewer expanded clones, suggesting selection.

Trimming took 4 bases from V and 0 from J, leaving 6 bases between them. The CDR3 totals 14 residues. Germline CDR1 SNHLY, CDR2 FYNNEI. For this clonotype: What it binds is unknown.

Healthy Russian Caucasian donors spanned ages about 6 to 100 years. Primers used in a second PCR of roughly 6 to 12 cycles were a sample-barcoded 5' primer and a J-beta primer mix. TCRdb called the 5' RACE reads again in MiXCR, with one record for every CDR3 protein. The sample consists of 1.5 million to 2 million distinct CDR3 sequences, about 49% of them appearing once. The clonotype originates from a woman aged 40 to 50 in good health. The V call is TRBV2, the J call TRBJ2-2; D is unclear. The sample consisted of blood. CDR3 sequence reads: CASSVYSNTGELFF. DNA for the CDR3: TGTGCCAGCAGTGTGTATTCGAACACCGGGGAGCTGTTTTTT.